This TCR beta chain was obtained from a study of T cell repertoires in cytomegalovirus infection (dated by TCRdb to about 2019). Notes on the research overall: Donor HLA type was relevant to the analysis, as public TCR beta signatures indicated carriage of CMV infection together with the matching HLA type. What the study reported, not specific to this receptor: In the ex vivo response, HLA-C-restricted CMV-specific TCR beta clonotypes were dominant, and in two of eight donors the single most frequent clonotype came from this HLA-C-restricted group. Carriers of CMV infection plus the relevant HLA type were discriminated by the cumulative frequency of public TCR beta family members in the study cohort and in an independent approximately 400-donor cohort.

The junction shows trimming of 2 bases on V and 2 bases on J, plus 10 bases between the germline ends. The CDR3 has 15 amino acids, counting the end cysteine and phenylalanine. CDR3 DNA is the only sequence kept; it has 45 bases, read in frame from the first base. According to the germline V gene, CDR1 reads MNHEY and CDR2 reads SVGEGT. The table lists this clonotype with a few counts. It lacks a known antigen. There are no base qualities to consult, and no much larger clone falls within one base. Sequencing relied on an Illumina HiSeq 1500. TCRdb redid the processing of the public reads, applying fastp at Q25 and MiXCR, and retained in-frame beta chains. Rows are combined by CDR3 protein, so each entry shows the most common genes and DNA. This sample lists 150,000 or so distinct CDR3 sequences; about a sixth were detected once. Of the sample, about 17% falls within the top ten clones.

The rearrangement joined TRBV6-2 or TRBV6-3 to TRBJ1-5; there is no confident call for the D gene. The sample was CD8+ T cells from PBMCs. The sequence was obtained from a human donor in good health (CMV status not recorded). Some clones in this sample may be carry-over from other donors' samples. The CDR3 protein: CASSYLGVGNQPQHF. The sequence in DNA is TGTGCCAGCAGTTACCTGGGAGTTGGCAATCAGCCCCAGCATTTT.